A selection of T cell receptor beta chains follows, all from one sample in a study of T cell changes during pregnancy in multiple sclerosis. Sequencing was performed with immunoSEQ multiplex PCR; in TCRdb, only in-frame clones are kept and a portion is missing. Of 55,000 to 80,000 clones detected, under 95% appear once; the ten largest clones hold roughly 3.1%. The sequencing used CD8+ T cells from peripheral blood mononuclear cells, collected in the second trimester of pregnancy. The source is a female donor with multiple sclerosis, enrolled in a pregnancy study. CDR3s include the opening cysteine and the closing phenylalanine or tryptophan. D genes are given only for firm matches.

NA	TRBV7-6	TRBJ2-3	TGTGCCAGCAGCTCGCTGCAGGGGCGCACAGATACGCAGTATTTT	CASSSLQGRTDTQYF
NA	TRBV19	TRBJ2-1	TGTGCCAGTAGCGGCGGACTGTACAATGAGCAGTTCTTC	CASSGGLYNEQFF
NA	TRBV29-1	TRBJ2-1	TGCAGCGTTGAACGAGCGCCATCTGACAATGAGCAGTTCTTC	CSVERAPSDNEQFF
NA	TRBV28	TRBJ1-5	TGTGCCAGCAGCTCAGGACAGTATAGCAATCAGCCCCAGCATTTT	CASSSGQYSNQPQHF
TRBD1	TRBV7-2	TRBJ2-7	TGTGCCAGCAGCCCCGGGACAGGGGGCTACTACGAGCAGTACTTC	CASSPGTGGYYEQYF
TRBD2	TRBV7-2	TRBJ2-1	TGTGCCAGCAGCTTAGGGCTAGCGGCGTACAATGAGCAGTTCTTC	CASSLGLAAYNEQFF
NA	TRBV7-2	TRBJ2-7	TGTGCCAGCAGCTTAGTTACTAGCTCCTACGAGCAGTACTTC	CASSLVTSSYEQYF
TRBD1	TRBV27	TRBJ1-1	TGTGCCAGCAGTCCTCACCCGGGACAGGGACTAAGATACATGAACACTGAAGCTTTCTTT	CASSPHPGQGLRYMNTEAFF
NA	TRBV19	TRBJ1-5	TGTGCCAGTAGTATAGGAGATTTGGGCAATCAGCCCCAGCATTTT	CASSIGDLGNQPQHF
NA	TRBV5-6	TRBJ2-7	TGTGCCAGCAGCTTGTACGGGAACGAGCAGTACTTC	CASSLYGNEQYF
TRBD2	TRBV5-1	TRBJ2-1	TGCGCCAGCAGCTTGGAACTAGCGGGAACTCTATCTGAGCAGTTCTTC	CASSLELAGTLSEQFF
NA	TRBV7-2	TRBJ2-2	TGTGCCAGCAGCTTAGGGGGAGGTTCAACCGGGGAGCTGTTTTTT	CASSLGGGSTGELFF